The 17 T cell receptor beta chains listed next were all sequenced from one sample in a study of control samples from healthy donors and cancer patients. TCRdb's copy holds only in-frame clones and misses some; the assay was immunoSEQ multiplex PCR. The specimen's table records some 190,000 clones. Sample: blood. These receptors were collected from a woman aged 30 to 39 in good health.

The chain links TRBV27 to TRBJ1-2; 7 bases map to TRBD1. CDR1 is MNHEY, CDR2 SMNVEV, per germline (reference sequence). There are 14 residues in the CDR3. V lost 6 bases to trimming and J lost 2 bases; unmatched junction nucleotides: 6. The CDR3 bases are TGTGCCAGCAGCCCTAAGACAGGGAACTATGGCTACACCTTC. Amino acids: CASSPKTGNYGYTF.

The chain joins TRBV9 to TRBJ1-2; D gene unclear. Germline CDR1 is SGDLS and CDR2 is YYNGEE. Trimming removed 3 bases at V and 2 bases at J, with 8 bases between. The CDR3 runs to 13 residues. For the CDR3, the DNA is TGTGCCAGCAGCGACTGGCCCAACTATGGCTACACCTTC. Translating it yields CASSDWPNYGYTF. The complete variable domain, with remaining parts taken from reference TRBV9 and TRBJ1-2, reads DSGVTQTPKHLITATGQRVTLRCSPRSGDLSVYWYQQSLDQGLQFLIQYYNGEERAKGNILERFSAQQFPDLHSELNLSSLELGDSALYFCASSDWPNYGYTFGSGTRLTVV.

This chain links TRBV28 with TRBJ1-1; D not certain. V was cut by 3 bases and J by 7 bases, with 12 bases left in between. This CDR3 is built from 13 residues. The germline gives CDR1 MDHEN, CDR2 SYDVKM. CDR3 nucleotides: TGTGCCAGCAGTTTGGGCAGATTATATGAAGCTTTCTTT. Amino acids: CASSLGRLYEAFF.

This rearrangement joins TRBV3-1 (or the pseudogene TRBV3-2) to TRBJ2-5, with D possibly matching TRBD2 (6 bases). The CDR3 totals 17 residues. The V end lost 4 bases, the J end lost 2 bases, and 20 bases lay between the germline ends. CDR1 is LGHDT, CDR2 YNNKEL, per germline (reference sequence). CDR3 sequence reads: CASSLARTTHSQETQYF. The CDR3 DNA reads TGTGCCAGCAGCCTTGCGAGGACTACTCACTCGCAAGAGACCCAGTACTTC.

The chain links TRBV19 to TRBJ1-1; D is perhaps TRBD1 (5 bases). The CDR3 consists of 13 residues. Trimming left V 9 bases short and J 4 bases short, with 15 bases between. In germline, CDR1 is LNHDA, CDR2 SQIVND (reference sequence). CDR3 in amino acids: CASVGEFGTEAFF. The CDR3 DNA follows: TGTGCCAGCGTAGGGGAGTTCGGCACTGAAGCTTTCTTT.

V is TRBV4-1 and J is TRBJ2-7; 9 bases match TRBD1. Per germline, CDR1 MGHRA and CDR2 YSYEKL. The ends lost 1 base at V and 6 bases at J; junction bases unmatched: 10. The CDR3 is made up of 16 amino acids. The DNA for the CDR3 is TGCGCCAGCAGCCAAGGTATCTTGGACAGGGGACGCGAGCAGTACTTC. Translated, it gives CASSQGILDRGREQYF.

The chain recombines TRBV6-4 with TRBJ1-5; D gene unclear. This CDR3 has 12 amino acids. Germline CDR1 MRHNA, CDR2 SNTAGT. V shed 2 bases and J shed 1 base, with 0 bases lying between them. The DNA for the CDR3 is TGTGCCAGCAGTGACAGCAATCAGCCCCAGCATTTT. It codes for CASSDSNQPQHF.

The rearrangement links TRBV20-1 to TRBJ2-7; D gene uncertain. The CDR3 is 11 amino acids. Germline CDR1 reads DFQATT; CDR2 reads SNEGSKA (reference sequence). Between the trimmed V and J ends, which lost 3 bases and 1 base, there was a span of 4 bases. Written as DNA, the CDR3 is TGCAGTGCTAGGTCTTCCTACGAGCAGTACTTC. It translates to CSARSSYEQYF.

CDR3 loop: CASSGPGQHYGYTF. In DNA form, the CDR3 reads TGTGCCAGCAGCGGACCGGGACAGCACTATGGCTACACCTTC. The rearrangement uses TRBV5-8 and TRBJ1-2; 7 positions agree with TRBD1. Germline CDR1 and CDR2: SGHTS and YDEGEE. The CDR3 is 14 amino acids. V dropped 4 bases and J dropped 3; count of bases not matched to a gene: 6.

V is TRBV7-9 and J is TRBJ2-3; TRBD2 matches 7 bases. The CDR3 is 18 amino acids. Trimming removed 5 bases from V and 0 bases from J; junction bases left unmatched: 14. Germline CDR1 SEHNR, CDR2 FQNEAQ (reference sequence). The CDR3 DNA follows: TGTGCCAGCAGCCCGCCGGCGGCTAGCGGTACTAGCACAGATACGCAGTATTTT. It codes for CASSPPAASGTSTDTQYF.

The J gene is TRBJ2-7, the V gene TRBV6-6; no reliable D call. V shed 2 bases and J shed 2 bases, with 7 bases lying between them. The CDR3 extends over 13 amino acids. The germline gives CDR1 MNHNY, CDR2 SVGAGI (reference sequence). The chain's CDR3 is CASSYGVTYEQYF. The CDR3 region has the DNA TGTGCCAGCAGTTACGGTGTGACCTACGAGCAGTACTTC.

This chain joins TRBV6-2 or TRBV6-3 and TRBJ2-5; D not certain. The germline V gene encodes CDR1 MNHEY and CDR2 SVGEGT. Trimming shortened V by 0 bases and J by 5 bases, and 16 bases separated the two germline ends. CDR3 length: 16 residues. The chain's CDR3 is CASSYSADPTRETQYF. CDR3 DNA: TGTGCCAGCAGTTACTCGGCAGACCCAACGAGGGAGACCCAGTACTTC.

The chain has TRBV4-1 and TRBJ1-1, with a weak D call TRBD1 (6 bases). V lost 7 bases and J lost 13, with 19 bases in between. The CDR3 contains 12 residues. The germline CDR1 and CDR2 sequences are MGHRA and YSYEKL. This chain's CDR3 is CASIGGGIYHFF. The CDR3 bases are TGCGCCAGCATAGGAGGGGGGATCTACCATTTCTTT.

The CDR3, as DNA: TGTGCCAGCTCGGAGGGGGGAGGATATGGCTACACCTTC. This gives the protein CASSEGGGYGYTF. The chain carries TRBV28 and TRBJ1-2; perhaps TRBD1 as D (6 bases). The V gene's germline CDR1 is MDHEN and CDR2 SYDVKM. The CDR3 sequence is 13 residues long. Trimming cost V 8 bases and J 5 bases, with 15 bases left between them.

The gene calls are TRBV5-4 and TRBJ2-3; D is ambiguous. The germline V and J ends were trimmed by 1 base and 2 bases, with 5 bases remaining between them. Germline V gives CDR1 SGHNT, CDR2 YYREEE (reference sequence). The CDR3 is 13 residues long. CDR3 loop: CASSLRTTDTQYF. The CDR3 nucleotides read TGTGCCAGCAGCTTGAGGACCACAGATACGCAGTATTTT.

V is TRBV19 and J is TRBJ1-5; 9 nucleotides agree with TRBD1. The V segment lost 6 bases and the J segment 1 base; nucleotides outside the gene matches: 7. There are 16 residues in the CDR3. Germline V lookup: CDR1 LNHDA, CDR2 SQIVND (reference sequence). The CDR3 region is CASRLKGQGSNQPQHF. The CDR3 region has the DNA TGTGCCAGTAGACTGAAGGGACAGGGAAGCAATCAGCCCCAGCATTTT.

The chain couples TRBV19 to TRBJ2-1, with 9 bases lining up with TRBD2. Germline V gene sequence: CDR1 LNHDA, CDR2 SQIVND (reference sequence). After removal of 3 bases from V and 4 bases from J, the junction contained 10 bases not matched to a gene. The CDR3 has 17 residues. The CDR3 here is CASSIFPSGKPYNEQFF. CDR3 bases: TGTGCCAGTAGTATCTTCCCTAGCGGGAAGCCGTACAATGAGCAGTTCTTC.